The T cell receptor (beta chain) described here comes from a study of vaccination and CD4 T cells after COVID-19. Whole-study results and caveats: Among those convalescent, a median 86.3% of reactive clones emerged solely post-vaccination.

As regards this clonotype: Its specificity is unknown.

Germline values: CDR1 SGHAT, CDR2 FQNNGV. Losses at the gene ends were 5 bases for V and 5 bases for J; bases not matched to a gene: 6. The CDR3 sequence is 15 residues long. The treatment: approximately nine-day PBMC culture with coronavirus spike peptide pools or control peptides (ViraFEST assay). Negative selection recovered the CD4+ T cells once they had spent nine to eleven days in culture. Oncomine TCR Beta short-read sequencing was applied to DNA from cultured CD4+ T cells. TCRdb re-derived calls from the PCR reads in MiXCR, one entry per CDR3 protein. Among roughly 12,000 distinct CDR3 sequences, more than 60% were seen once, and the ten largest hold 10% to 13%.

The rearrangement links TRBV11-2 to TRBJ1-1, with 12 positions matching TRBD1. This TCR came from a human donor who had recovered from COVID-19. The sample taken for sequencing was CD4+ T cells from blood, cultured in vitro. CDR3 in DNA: TGTGCCAGCAGCCGCGGGGGACAGGGGGCGACTGAAGCTTTCTTT. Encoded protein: CASSRGGQGATEAFF.